These 6 T cell receptor beta chains came from one sample sequenced in a study of pediatric ulcerative colitis. Profiled with immunoSEQ multiplex PCR; TCRdb holds only in-frame clones, not every one. The table shows tens of thousands of clones, with 60% to 85% occurring only once. One to two pinch biopsies were taken from the rectum during colonoscopy. The sequencing sample was made of gut tissue. The receptors here all came from a boy aged 5-17 years with severe ulcerative colitis.

V is TRBV5-6 and J is TRBJ1-1; TRBD1 is a possible D gene (5 bases). The length of the CDR3 is 14 residues. Trimming took 1 base from V and 5 from J, leaving 12 bases between them. In germline, CDR1 is SGHDT, CDR2 YYEEEE. The CDR3 region is CASSLYQGLTEAFF. CDR3 nucleotide sequence: TGTGCCAGCAGCTTGTATCAGGGATTGACTGAAGCTTTCTTT.

The chain uses TRBV19 and TRBJ2-5; TRBD2 is a possible D gene (5 bases). Germline CDR1 reads LNHDA; CDR2 reads SQIVND (reference sequence). This CDR3 region has 13 residues. V shed 5 bases and J shed 3 bases, with 10 bases lying between them. As DNA, the CDR3 is TGTGCCAGTAGTCCCCGGGGAAAAGAGACCCAGTACTTC. Translated, it gives CASSPRGKETQYF.

The chain recombines TRBV2 with TRBJ2-3; 7 bases are shared with TRBD2. J gave up 1 base and V 6 bases, and 10 bases lay outside the gene matches. The CDR3 spans 16 residues. Germline loops: CDR1 SNHLY, CDR2 FYNNEI. DNA of the CDR3: TGTGCCAGCAGATCCCCCGTGGGGGGGGGCACAGATACGCAGTATTTT. Translation: CASRSPVGGGTDTQYF.

The chain is built from TRBV6-5 and TRBJ1-1, with D maybe TRBD1 (6 bases). Deletions cut 0 bases from V and 1 base from J, with 9 bases between. The CDR3 loop spans 15 amino acids. The germline gives CDR1 MNHEY, CDR2 SVGAGI. DNA for the CDR3: TGTGCCAGCAGTTACTCGGGGGCGCCGAACACTGAAGCTTTCTTT. It translates to CASSYSGAPNTEAFF.

The CDR3 DNA is TGCGCCAGCACTCCCTCCCTAGACCCGAACACTGAAGCTTTCTTT. This codes for CASTPSLDPNTEAFF. The rearrangement joins TRBV10-1 to TRBJ1-1; D call uncertain. CDR1 WNHNN and CDR2 SYGVQD come from the germline V gene (reference sequence). V was pared by 7 bases and J by 1 base, with 16 bases between. The CDR3 is 15 residues long.

V usage is TRBV7-3 and J usage is TRBJ2-5; D possibly uses TRBD1 or TRBD2 (6 bases each). V lost 1 base to trimming and J lost 1 base, with 10 bases between them. Germline-derived CDR1 and CDR2 are SGHTA and FQGTGA. The CDR3 extends over 15 amino acids. The CDR3 sequence: CASSLKGGPQETQYF. DNA for the CDR3: TGTGCCAGCAGCTTAAAGGGGGGCCCCCAAGAGACCCAGTACTTC.